The 30 T cell receptor beta chains listed next were all sequenced from one sample in a study of identical twins. TCRdb fed the 5' RACE reads into MiXCR, producing one record per CDR3 protein. The sample lists 500,000 or so distinct CDR3 sequences, roughly a fifth occurring once. This sample was also put to use in a study of T cells expressing NK-cell markers.

Sample: CD4+ T cells sorted from blood. These receptors originate from a woman between 18 and 29 years old in good health.

In this sample, this clonotype turned up a few times. V and J are TRBV6-5 and TRBJ1-2; no definite D call. The CDR3 extends over 14 amino acids. Per the germline V gene, CDR1 is MNHEY and CDR2 is SVGAGI. Trimming took off 0 bases at V and 1 base at J, with 6 bases between the two ends. CDR3 DNA: TGTGCCAGCAGTTACTCGGGGTATAACTATGGCTACACCTTC. Amino acid sequence: CASSYSGYNYGYTF.

Only a few counts were recorded for this clonotype. The V gene is TRBV27, the J gene TRBJ1-5; tentative D call: TRBD1 (5 bases). Germline loops: CDR1 MNHEY, CDR2 SMNVEV (reference sequence). The CDR3 extends over 14 amino acids. Trimming took off 5 bases at V and 1 base at J, with 9 bases between the two ends. The CDR3 region is CASSKTVSNQPQHF. CDR3 bases: TGTGCCAGCAGTAAGACAGTGAGCAATCAGCCCCAGCATTTT.

The chain is built from TRBV6-1 and TRBJ2-4, with 12 bases that match TRBD2. The CDR3 is 17 residues long. Germline loops: CDR1 MNHNS, CDR2 SASEGT. V lost 5 bases, J lost 0 bases, and 5 bases stayed unmatched. The CDR3: CASSPEGLAGAKNIQYF. The CDR3 nucleotides are TGTGCCAGCAGTCCCGAGGGACTAGCGGGAGCCAAAAACATTCAGTACTTC.

The gene calls are TRBV20-1 and TRBJ2-2; unclear D gene. The V and J ends lost 3 bases and 6 bases respectively, with 8 bases between them. The CDR3 runs to 12 residues. Germline CDR1 DFQATT, CDR2 SNEGSKA (reference sequence). In DNA, the CDR3 is TGCAGTGCTAGGATGGGGTCCGGGGAGCTGTTTTTT. Translating gives CSARMGSGELFF.

This clonotype occurred a few times. This chain links TRBV11-2 with TRBJ2-1; possibly TRBD1 for D (5 bases). The V end lost 4 bases, the J end lost 5 bases, and 15 bases lay between the germline ends. This CDR3 has 15 residues. Germline CDR1 SGHAT, CDR2 FQNNGV. CDR3 bases: TGTGCCAGCAGCTCAGACAGACTGAATAACAATGAGCAGTTCTTC. Translation gives CASSSDRLNNNEQFF.

This clonotype has more than one count but fewer than ten. The chain employs TRBV5-5 and TRBJ2-3, with a tentative D call TRBD2 (7 bases). V lost 5 bases and J lost 3, with 19 bases in between. The CDR3 has 16 amino acids. The germline gives CDR1 SGHKS, CDR2 YYEKEE (reference sequence). This chain's CDR3 is CASSRGAAQYTDTQYF. The CDR3 DNA reads TGTGCCAGCAGTCGGGGGGCAGCACAATATACAGATACGCAGTATTTT.

This chain links TRBV5-6 with TRBJ2-4; TRBD1 is a possible D gene (6 bases). The ends were cut back, 0 bases at V and 0 bases at J, with 16 bases in the middle. CDR3 size: 18 residues. CDR1 and CDR2 from the germline V gene are SGHDT and YYEEEE. As DNA, the CDR3 is TGTGCCAGCAGCTTGGCCGCCCAGGGGCGACTAGCCAAAAACATTCAGTACTTC. Residues: CASSLAAQGRLAKNIQYF.

This chain links TRBV7-9 with TRBJ2-3, with 8 bases fitting TRBD1. Losses at the gene ends were 5 bases for V and 6 bases for J; bases not matched to a gene: 7. The germline V gene has CDR1 SEHNR and CDR2 FQNEAQ (reference sequence). CDR3 length: 14 residues. The CDR3 spells CASSRTGSGDTQYF. In DNA form, the CDR3 reads TGTGCCAGCAGCAGGACAGGGTCAGGGGATACGCAGTATTTT.

This chain links TRBV29-1 with TRBJ2-2, with a weak D call TRBD2 (7 bases). The CDR3 totals 16 residues. V was trimmed by 5 bases and J by 4 bases, leaving 20 bases between them. Germline CDR1 reads SQVTM; CDR2 reads ANQGSEA. The DNA of the CDR3 is TGCAGCGTTAAAGGGGGGGCGACGGCCGGCACCGGGGAGCTGTTTTTT. As protein: CSVKGGATAGTGELFF.

The chain uses TRBV15 and TRBJ1-1, with TRBD1 matching over 8 bases. The germline CDR1 and CDR2 sequences are LNHNV and YYDKDF (reference sequence). Losses at the gene ends were 6 bases for V and 6 bases for J; bases not matched to a gene: 15. This CDR3 has 16 residues. This CDR3 is CATRLGGDRPYPEAFF. In DNA, the CDR3 is TGTGCCACCAGGTTGGGAGGGGACAGGCCCTACCCTGAAGCTTTCTTT.

The CDR3 sequence is CAISDRWSEAFF. The CDR3 bases are TGTGCCATCAGTGATCGATGGTCAGAAGCTTTCTTT. The V and J genes are TRBV10-3 and TRBJ1-1; no clear D gene. The germline V gene has CDR1 ENHRY and CDR2 SYGVKD. This CDR3 comprises 12 residues. Trimming left V 3 bases short and J 8 bases short, with 10 bases between.

This clonotype was seen a few times. The V and J genes are TRBV5-1 and TRBJ1-2; D gene unclear. With 5 bases removed from V and 5 bases from J, the gap between germline ends came to 7 bases. The CDR3 totals 11 residues. The germline CDR1 and CDR2 sequences are SGHRS and YFSETQ. This chain's CDR3 is CASRDGYGYTF. The DNA for the CDR3 is TGCGCCAGCAGGGACGGATATGGCTACACCTTC.

V usage is TRBV9 and J usage is TRBJ1-1; D gene uncertain. V was shortened by 5 bases and J by 0 bases, with 5 bases between the two germline ends. CDR1 SGDLS and CDR2 YYNGEE come from the germline V gene. This CDR3 contains 12 residues. CDR3 coding DNA: TGTGCCAGCAGGGCCTTGAACACTGAAGCTTTCTTT. Translating it yields CASRALNTEAFF. Complete variable domain (other parts from reference TRBV9 and TRBJ1-1): DSGVTQTPKHLITATGQRVTLRCSPRSGDLSVYWYQQSLDQGLQFLIQYYNGEERAKGNILERFSAQQFPDLHSELNLSSLELGDSALYFCASRALNTEAFFGQGTRLTVV.

The chain links TRBV4-2 to TRBJ2-1; D remains unclear. V dropped 1 base and J dropped 6 bases, with 7 bases sitting between them. This CDR3 has 13 residues. In germline, CDR1 is LGHNA, CDR2 YNFKEQ. CDR3 loop: CASSQGASNEQFF. In DNA form, the CDR3 reads TGTGCCAGCAGCCAAGGGGCTAGCAATGAGCAGTTCTTC.

This clonotype was observed a handful of times. The chain employs TRBV5-5 and TRBJ2-7; no firm D call. This CDR3 has 12 residues. Looked up from germline, CDR1 is SGHKS and CDR2 is YYEKEE (reference sequence). V gave up 8 bases and J gave up 0 bases, with 9 bases separating them. The CDR3 DNA reads as TGTGCCAGTGGGTTAAGCTCCTACGAGCAGTACTTC. Protein sequence: CASGLSSYEQYF.

V gene TRBV7-8 combines with J gene TRBJ2-2; TRBD2 matches 8 bases. The V gene's germline CDR1 is SGHVS and CDR2 FQNEAQ. The V gene end was trimmed by 4 bases and the J gene end by 3 bases; junction bases not matched to a gene: 7. This CDR3 is built from 16 residues. The CDR3, as DNA: TGTGCCAGCAGCTCGCTCGGGGGGGCGGACACCGGGGAGCTGTTTTTT. As protein: CASSSLGGADTGELFF. Filled out from reference TRBV7-8 and TRBJ2-2, the complete variable domain reads GAGVSQSPRYKVAKRGQDVALRCDPISGHVSLFWYQQALGQGPEFLTYFQNEAQLDKSGLPSDRFFAERPEGSVSTLKIQRTQQEDSAVYLCASSSLGGADTGELFFGEGSRLTVL.

CDR3 sequence (DNA): TGTGCCAGCAGTCCGTTGTATGGCTATGGCTACACCTTC. Protein product: CASSPLYGYGYTF. The chain employs TRBV12-3 or TRBV12-4 and TRBJ1-2; D call uncertain. This CDR3 region has 13 residues. Trimming pared 5 bases from V and 4 bases from J, leaving 11 bases between.

Comments on this clonotype: The junction and the germline gene differ at one end; a read error may be behind it. This chain uses TRBV6-5 with TRBJ2-4; TRBD1 aligns across 9 bases. CDR1 and CDR2 (germline): MNHEY, SVGAGI. The CDR3 spans 16 residues. This chain's CDR3 is CVSSYSLGTGRNIQYF. The DNA for the CDR3 is TGTGTCAGCAGTTACTCTCTAGGGACAGGGAGAAACATTCAGTACTTC.

The chain joins TRBV29-1 to TRBJ1-5, with D possibly matching TRBD1 (5 bases). CDR3 length: 13 amino acids. The ends were cut back, 4 bases at V and 3 bases at J, with 10 bases in the middle. CDR1 SQVTM and CDR2 ANQGSEA come from the germline V gene. The CDR3 DNA reads TGCAGCGTTGGGACGGGACCCAATCAGCCCCAGCATTTT. This sequence encodes CSVGTGPNQPQHF. The full variable domain, rest sourced from reference TRBV29-1 and TRBJ1-5, is SAVISQKPSRDICQRGTSLTIQCQVDSQVTMMFWYRQQPGQSLTLIATANQGSEATYESGFVIDKFPISRPNLTFSTLTVSNMSPEDSSIYLCSVGTGPNQPQHFGDGTRLSIL.

This clonotype was seen only a few times. The gene calls are TRBV4-3 and TRBJ2-7, with 8 bases matching TRBD2. This CDR3 is built from 15 residues. Per the germline V gene, CDR1 is LGHNA and CDR2 is YSLEER. The ends lost 1 base at V and 10 bases at J; junction bases unmatched: 12. CDR3 loop: CASSQALGGTRVQYF. CDR3 coding DNA: TGCGCCAGCAGCCAAGCTCTAGGGGGGACTAGAGTTCAGTACTTC.

V gene TRBV27 combines with J gene TRBJ2-3, with D unresolved. The germline V gene encodes CDR1 MNHEY and CDR2 SMNVEV (reference sequence). Between the trimmed V and J ends, which lost 4 bases and 2 bases, there was a span of 13 bases. This CDR3 region has 15 residues. The CDR3 loop is CASSSTLDITDTQYF. The DNA of the CDR3 is TGTGCCAGCAGTTCGACCCTAGACATCACAGATACGCAGTATTTT.

This clonotype was seen at least ten times. V and J are TRBV10-3 and TRBJ2-3; 9 bases align to TRBD1. Trimming cost V 3 bases and J 9 bases; bases outside gene matches: 10. Germline assignment: CDR1 ENHRY and CDR2 SYGVKD. The CDR3 is made up of 15 amino acids. As DNA, the CDR3 is TGTGCCATCAGTGAACAGGGGGCGCGGGAAGGAACGCAGTATTTT. The encoded protein is CAISEQGAREGTQYF.

The rearrangement uses TRBV7-2 and TRBJ2-7, with a possible D match to TRBD1 (6 bases). The CDR3 spans 15 residues. V was pared by 0 bases and J by 1 base, with 10 bases between. The germline CDR1 and CDR2 sequences are SGHTA and FQGNSA. The CDR3 protein is CASSLADSVSYEQYF. The CDR3 DNA reads TGTGCCAGCAGCTTAGCGGACAGCGTATCCTACGAGCAGTACTTC.

In this sample, this clonotype turned up a few times. This sequence joins TRBV2 and TRBJ1-6; 7 nucleotides match TRBD1. This CDR3 comprises 14 residues. Germline V gene sequence: CDR1 SNHLY, CDR2 FYNNEI. J was trimmed by 7 bases and V by 7 bases; bases with no gene match: 7. The CDR3 DNA follows: TGTGCCAGCAAATTTGACAGGGAAAATTCACCCCTCCACTTT. It yields the protein CASKFDRENSPLHF.

The chain combines TRBV20-1 with TRBJ2-3; 8 bases line up with TRBD1. CDR1 and CDR2 (germline): DFQATT, SNEGSKA (reference sequence). The V and J ends lost 4 bases and 4 bases, in that order; junction bases with no gene match: 16. This CDR3 is built from 17 residues. CDR3 in amino acids: CSATVIGQGIYADTQYF. CDR3 in DNA: TGCAGTGCTACGGTTATCGGACAGGGTATATACGCAGATACGCAGTATTTT.

This clonotype has just a few counts. V gene TRBV6-1 combines with J gene TRBJ2-1, with 14 bases matching TRBD2. CDR3 length equals 15 residues. With 6 bases clipped from V and 6 bases from J, the junction kept 4 bases outside the gene matches. Germline-derived CDR1 and CDR2 are MNHNS and SASEGT. CDR3 protein: CASRRTSGRINEQFF. The CDR3 region has the DNA TGTGCCAGCAGACGGACTAGCGGGAGGATCAATGAGCAGTTCTTC.

The chain recombines TRBV9 with TRBJ2-1; 10 bases line up with TRBD2. This CDR3 is 16 amino acids long. Germline V gives CDR1 SGDLS, CDR2 YYNGEE. V lost 4 bases, J lost 6 bases, and 10 bases stayed unmatched. CDR3: CASSTQAGGPVNEQFF. CDR3 nucleotide sequence: TGTGCCAGCAGCACCCAAGCGGGGGGGCCAGTCAATGAGCAGTTCTTC. Filled out from reference TRBV9 and TRBJ2-1, the complete variable domain reads DSGVTQTPKHLITATGQRVTLRCSPRSGDLSVYWYQQSLDQGLQFLIQYYNGEERAKGNILERFSAQQFPDLHSELNLSSLELGDSALYFCASSTQAGGPVNEQFFGPGTRLTVL.

This clonotype was detected only a few times. The chain links TRBV20-1 to TRBJ1-2; possible D gene TRBD1, 6 bases. This CDR3 contains 12 residues. The V end lost 8 bases, the J end lost 4 bases, and 14 bases lay between the germline ends. CDR1 is DFQATT, CDR2 SNEGSKA, per germline (reference sequence). The CDR3 nucleotides are TGCAGTCCCATCAGGGGCGTCTATGGCTACACCTTC. As protein: CSPIRGVYGYTF.

The chain uses TRBV14 and TRBJ2-1; 9 bases align to TRBD2. From germline, CDR1 is SGHDN and CDR2 FVKESK. Germline trimming cut 1 base from V and 1 base from J; bases unmatched to any gene: 5. CDR3 length: 17 residues. The CDR3 DNA follows: TGTGCCAGCAGCCAAGTGTCACTAGCGGGTTCCTACAATGAGCAGTTCTTC. It encodes CASSQVSLAGSYNEQFF.

This clonotype has only a few counts. V usage is TRBV6-2 or TRBV6-3 and J usage is TRBJ2-1; D possibly corresponds to TRBD1 (5 bases). Trimming cost V 8 bases and J 3 bases, with 8 bases left between them. Germline V gene data show CDR1 as MNHEY and CDR2 as SVGEGT. The CDR3 has 12 residues. The CDR3 loop reads CASDQGYNEQFF. The CDR3 region has the DNA TGTGCCAGCGATCAGGGCTACAATGAGCAGTTCTTC.